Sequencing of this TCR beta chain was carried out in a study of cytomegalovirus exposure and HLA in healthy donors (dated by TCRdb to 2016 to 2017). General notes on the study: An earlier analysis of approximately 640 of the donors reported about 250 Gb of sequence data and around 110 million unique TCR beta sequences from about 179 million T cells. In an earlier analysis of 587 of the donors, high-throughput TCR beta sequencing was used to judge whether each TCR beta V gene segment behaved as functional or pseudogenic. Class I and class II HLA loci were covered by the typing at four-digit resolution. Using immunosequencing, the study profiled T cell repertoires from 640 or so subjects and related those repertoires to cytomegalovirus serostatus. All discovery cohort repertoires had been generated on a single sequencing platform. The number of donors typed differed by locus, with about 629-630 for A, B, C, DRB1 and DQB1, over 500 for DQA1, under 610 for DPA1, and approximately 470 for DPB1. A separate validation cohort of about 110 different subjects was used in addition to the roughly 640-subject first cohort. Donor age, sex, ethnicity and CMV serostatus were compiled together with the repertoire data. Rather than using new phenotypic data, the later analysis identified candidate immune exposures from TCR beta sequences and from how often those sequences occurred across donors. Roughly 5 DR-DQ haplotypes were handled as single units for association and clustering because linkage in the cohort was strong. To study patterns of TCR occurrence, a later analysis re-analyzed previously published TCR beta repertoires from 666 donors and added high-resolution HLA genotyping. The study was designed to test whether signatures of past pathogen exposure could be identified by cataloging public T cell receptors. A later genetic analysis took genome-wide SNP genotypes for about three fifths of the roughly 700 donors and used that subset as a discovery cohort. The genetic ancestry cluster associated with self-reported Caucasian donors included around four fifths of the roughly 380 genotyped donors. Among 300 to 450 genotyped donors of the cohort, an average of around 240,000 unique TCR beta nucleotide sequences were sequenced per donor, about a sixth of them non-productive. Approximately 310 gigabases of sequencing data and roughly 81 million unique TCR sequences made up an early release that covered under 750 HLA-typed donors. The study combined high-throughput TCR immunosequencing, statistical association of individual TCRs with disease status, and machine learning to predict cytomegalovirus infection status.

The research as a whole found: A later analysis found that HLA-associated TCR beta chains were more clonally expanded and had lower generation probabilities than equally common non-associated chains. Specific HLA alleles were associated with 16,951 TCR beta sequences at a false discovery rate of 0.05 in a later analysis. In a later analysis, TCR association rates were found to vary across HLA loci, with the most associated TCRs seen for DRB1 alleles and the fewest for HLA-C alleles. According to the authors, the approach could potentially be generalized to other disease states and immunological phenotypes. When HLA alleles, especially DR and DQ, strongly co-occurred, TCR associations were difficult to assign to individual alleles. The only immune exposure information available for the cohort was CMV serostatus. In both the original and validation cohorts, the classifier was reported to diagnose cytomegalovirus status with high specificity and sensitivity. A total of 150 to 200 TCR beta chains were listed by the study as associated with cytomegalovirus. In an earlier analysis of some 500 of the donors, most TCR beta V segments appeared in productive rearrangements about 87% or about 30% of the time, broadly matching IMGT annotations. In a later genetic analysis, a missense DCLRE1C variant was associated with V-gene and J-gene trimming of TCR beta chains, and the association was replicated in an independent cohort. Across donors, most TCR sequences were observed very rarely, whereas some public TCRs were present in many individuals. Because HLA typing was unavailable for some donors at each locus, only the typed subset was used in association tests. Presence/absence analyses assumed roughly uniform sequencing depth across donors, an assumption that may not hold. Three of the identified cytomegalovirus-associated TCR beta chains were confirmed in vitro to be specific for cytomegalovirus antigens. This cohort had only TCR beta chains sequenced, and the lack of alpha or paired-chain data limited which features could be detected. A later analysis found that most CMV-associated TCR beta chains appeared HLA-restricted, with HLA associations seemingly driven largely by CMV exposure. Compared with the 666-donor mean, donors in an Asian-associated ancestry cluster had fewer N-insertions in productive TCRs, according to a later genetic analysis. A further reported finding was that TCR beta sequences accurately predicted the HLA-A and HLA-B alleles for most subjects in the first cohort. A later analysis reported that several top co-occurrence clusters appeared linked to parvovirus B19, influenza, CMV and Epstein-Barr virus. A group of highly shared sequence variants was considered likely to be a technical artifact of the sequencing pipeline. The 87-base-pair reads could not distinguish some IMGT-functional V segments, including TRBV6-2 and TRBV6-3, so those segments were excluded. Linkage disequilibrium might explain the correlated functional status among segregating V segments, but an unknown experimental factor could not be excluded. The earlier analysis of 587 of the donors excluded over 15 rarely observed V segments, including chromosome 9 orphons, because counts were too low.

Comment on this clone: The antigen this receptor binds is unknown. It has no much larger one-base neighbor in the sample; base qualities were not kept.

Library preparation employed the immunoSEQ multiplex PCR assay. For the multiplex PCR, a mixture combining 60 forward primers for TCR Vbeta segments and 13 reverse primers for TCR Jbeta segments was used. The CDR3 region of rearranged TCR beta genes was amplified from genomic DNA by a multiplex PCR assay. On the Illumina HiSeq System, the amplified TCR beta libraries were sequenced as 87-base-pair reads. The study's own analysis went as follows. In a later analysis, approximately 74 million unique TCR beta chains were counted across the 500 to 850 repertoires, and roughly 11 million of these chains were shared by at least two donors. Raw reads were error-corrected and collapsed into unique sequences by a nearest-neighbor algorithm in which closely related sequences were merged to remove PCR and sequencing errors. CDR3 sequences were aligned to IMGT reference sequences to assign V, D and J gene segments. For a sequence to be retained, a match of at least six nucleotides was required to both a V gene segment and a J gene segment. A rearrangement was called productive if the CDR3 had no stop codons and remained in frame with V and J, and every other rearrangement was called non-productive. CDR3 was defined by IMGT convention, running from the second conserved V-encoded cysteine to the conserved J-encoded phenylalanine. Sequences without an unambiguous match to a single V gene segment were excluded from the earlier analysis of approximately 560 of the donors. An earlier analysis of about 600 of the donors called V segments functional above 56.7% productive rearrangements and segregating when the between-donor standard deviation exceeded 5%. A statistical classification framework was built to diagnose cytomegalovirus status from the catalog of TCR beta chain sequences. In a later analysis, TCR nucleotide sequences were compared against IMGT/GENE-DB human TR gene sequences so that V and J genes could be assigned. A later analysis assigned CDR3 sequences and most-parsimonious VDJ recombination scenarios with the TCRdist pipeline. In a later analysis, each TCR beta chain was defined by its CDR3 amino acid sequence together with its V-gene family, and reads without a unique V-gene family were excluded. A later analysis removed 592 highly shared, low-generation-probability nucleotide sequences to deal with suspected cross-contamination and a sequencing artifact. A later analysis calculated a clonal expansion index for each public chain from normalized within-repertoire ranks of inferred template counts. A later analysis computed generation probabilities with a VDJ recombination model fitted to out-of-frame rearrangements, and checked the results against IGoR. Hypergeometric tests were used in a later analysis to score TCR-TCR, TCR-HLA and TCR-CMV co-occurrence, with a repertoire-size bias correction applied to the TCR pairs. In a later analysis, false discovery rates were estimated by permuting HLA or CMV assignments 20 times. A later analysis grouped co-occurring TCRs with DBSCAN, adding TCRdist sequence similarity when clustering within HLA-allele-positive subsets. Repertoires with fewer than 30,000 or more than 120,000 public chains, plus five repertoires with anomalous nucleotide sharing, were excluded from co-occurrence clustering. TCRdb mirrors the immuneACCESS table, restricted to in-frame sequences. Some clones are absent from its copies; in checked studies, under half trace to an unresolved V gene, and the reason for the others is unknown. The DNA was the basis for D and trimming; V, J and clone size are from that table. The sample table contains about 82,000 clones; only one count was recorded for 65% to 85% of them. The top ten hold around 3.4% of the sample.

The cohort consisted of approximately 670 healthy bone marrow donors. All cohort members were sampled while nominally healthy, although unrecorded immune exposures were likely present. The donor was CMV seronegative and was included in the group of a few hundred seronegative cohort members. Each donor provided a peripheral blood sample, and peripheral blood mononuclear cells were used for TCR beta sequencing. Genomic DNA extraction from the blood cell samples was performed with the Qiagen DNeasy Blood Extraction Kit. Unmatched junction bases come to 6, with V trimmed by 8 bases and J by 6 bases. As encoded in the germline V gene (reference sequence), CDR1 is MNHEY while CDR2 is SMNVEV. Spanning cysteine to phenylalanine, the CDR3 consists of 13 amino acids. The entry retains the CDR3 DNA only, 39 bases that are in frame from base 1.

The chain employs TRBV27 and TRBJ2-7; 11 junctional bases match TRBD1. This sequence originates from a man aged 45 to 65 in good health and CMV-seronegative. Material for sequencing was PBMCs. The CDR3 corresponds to CASGRTGGGEQYF. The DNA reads TGTGCCAGCGGGAGGACAGGGGGCGGCGAGCAGTACTTC.